The rows below give T cell receptor beta chains drawn from one sample of a study of T cell responses to AZD1222 COVID-19 vaccine. Produced via immunoSEQ multiplex PCR; TCRdb's table is partial and in-frame only. In the table there are more than 150,000 clones, just under 90% of which are singletons. Sequenced material: peripheral blood, taken on day 0 of AZD1222 vaccination. The source of these receptors is an adult in good health. Each CDR3 is given with its conserved first and last residue. D genes are given only for firm matches. Only part of the rows carry a size: once, few, many, or a class if the clone is expanded.

NA	TRBJ1-3	TRBD1	TRBV29-1	TGCAGCGCTGGGACCGGGACAGCAGGAAACACCATATATTTT	CSAGTGTAGNTIYF
NA	TRBJ1-4	NA	TRBV21-1	TGTGCCAGCAGCAAACACAGGGCCCCTTATTCTAATGAAAAACTGTTTTTT	CASSKHRAPYSNEKLFF
NA	TRBJ2-1	TRBD1	TRBV24-1	TGTGCCACCAGTGATACCAATAACAGGGGTGAGCAGTTCTTC	CATSDTNNRGEQFF
NA	TRBJ2-7	TRBD2	TRBV4-1	TGCGCCAGCAGCCAAGAACCACGGGATCGGACTAGCGGGTATTACGAGCAGTACTTC	CASSQEPRDRTSGYYEQYF
NA	TRBJ2-5	TRBD1	TRBV7-9	TGTGCCAGCAGCCTATGGACAGGGGGCGCGCAAGAGACCCAGTACTTC	CASSLWTGGAQETQYF
NA	TRBJ1-2	NA	TRBV5-6	TGTGCCAGCAGTTGGGAAAGGGCCCGGGGGTATGGCTACACCTTC	CASSWERARGYGYTF
once	TRBJ1-1	NA	TRBV18	TGTGCCAGCTCACCACCGAGGCCCAGGATCCACACTGAAGCTTTCTTT	CASSPPRPRIHTEAFF
NA	TRBJ2-3	TRBD2	TRBV7-2	TGTGCCAGCAGCTTAGGCGGGAGGGCATCAGATACGCAGTATTTT	CASSLGGRASDTQYF
NA	TRBJ2-7	NA	TRBV20-1	TGCAGTGCTAGTGACCCGTTGGATTATGAATTATGGGAGCAGTACTTC	CSASDPLDYELWEQYF
NA	TRBJ1-2	TRBD1	TRBV5-6	TGTGCCAGCAGCTTAGGGACAGGCACAGCTAACTATGGCTACACCTTC	CASSLGTGTANYGYTF
once	TRBJ2-5	TRBD2	TRBV9	TGTGCCAGCAGCGTAAGGGGAGCGGGAGGAGAGACCCAGTACTTC	CASSVRGAGGETQYF
NA	TRBJ1-1	NA	TRBV25-1	TGTGCCAGCAGTGACCCGCGGCAGGGCAACACTGAAGCTTTCTTT	CASSDPRQGNTEAFF
NA	TRBJ2-7	TRBD2	TRBV6-5	TGTGCCAGCAGTTTCTTCTCCGGGGGGTACGAGCAGTACTTC	CASSFFSGGYEQYF
many	TRBJ2-5	NA	TRBV7-9	TGTGCCAGCAGCTCCAGGGGCCCAGAGACCCAGTACTTC	CASSSRGPETQYF
once	TRBJ1-2	NA	TRBV6-1	TGTGCCAGCAGTGAAGTTGACAGGTCTGGCTACACCTTC	CASSEVDRSGYTF
NA	TRBJ1-5	NA	TRBV19	TGTGCCAGTAGTCTAGAGAGGGGGGCTAATCAGCCCCAGCATTTT	CASSLERGANQPQHF
once	TRBJ1-1	NA	TRBV7-8	TGTGCCAGCAGCGGAACGACAGACACTGAAGCTTTCTTT	CASSGTTDTEAFF
NA	TRBJ1-3	NA	TRBV7-8	TGTGCCAGCAGCTTACTGTCACAGAGCTCTGGAAACACCATATATTTT	CASSLLSQSSGNTIYF
NA	TRBJ1-1	NA	TRBV27	TGTGCCAGCAGTTTATCAGGGTGGGCCCCAGGCACTGAAGCTTTCTTT	CASSLSGWAPGTEAFF
NA	TRBJ2-6	NA	TRBV25-1	TGTGCCAGCAGTGTTAGCCCCGGCTCTGGGGCCAACGTCCTGACTTTC	CASSVSPGSGANVLTF
NA	TRBJ1-5	NA	TRBV6-6	TGTGCCAGCAGTTACGGGCAGGGCAATCAGCCCCAGCATTTT	CASSYGQGNQPQHF
NA	TRBJ1-2	NA	TRBV18	TGTGCCAGCTCACCCGGGCAACAGCCCTATGGCTACACCTTC	CASSPGQQPYGYTF
NA	TRBJ1-2	NA	TRBV1	TGCACCAGCAGCCAAGTAGCTGGGGTTCCAGCTAACTATGGCTACACCTTC	CTSSQVAGVPANYGYTF
NA	TRBJ1-4	NA	TRBV28	TGTGCCAGCAGTCTACGGACCCTAAATGAAAAACTGTTTTTT	CASSLRTLNEKLFF
NA	TRBJ2-7	TRBD1	TRBV5-5	TGTGCCAGCAGCCATCGCCGAACAGGGGGCTCACTGAGCTCCTACGAGCAGTACTTC	CASSHRRTGGSLSSYEQYF
NA	TRBJ2-1	TRBD2	TRBV29-1	TGCAGCGTTGGAGGACTAGCGGGGGCCTCCTACAATGAGCAGTTCTTC	CSVGGLAGASYNEQFF
NA	TRBJ2-1	TRBD2	TRBV12-5	TGTGCTAGTGGCCTCGGACTAGCGGGGAGCAATGAGCAGTTCTTC	CASGLGLAGSNEQFF
NA	TRBJ1-2	TRBD1	TRBV11-2	TGTGCCAGCAGCCAACGGACAGGGCAGTATATCTATGGCTACACCTTC	CASSQRTGQYIYGYTF
NA	TRBJ2-5	NA	TRBV2	TGTGCCAGCAGTGGACAGATCCAAGAGACCCAGTACTTC	CASSGQIQETQYF
NA	TRBJ2-7	NA	TRBV21-1	TGTGCCAGCAGCAAATACCCCCTAGCGGGAAGTCGCGAGCAGTACTTC	CASSKYPLAGSREQYF
few	TRBJ2-2	TRBD2	TRBV6-4	TGTGCCAGCAGGGCGGGACTAGCGGGAGGGCCTAGCACCGGGGAGCTGTTTTTT	CASRAGLAGGPSTGELFF
NA	TRBJ2-5	NA	TRBV20-1	TGCAGTGCTAGTTTTAGTTGGCGGGTACAAGAGACCCAGTACTTC	CSASFSWRVQETQYF
NA	TRBJ2-5	NA	TRBV7-9	TGTGCCAGCAGCTTACCAAGGGAGGAGACCCAGTACTTC	CASSLPREETQYF
NA	TRBJ2-7	TRBD1	TRBV29-1	TGCAGCGTTGAAGACGGAACAGGGGGAATTTACGAGCAGTACTTC	CSVEDGTGGIYEQYF
NA	TRBJ1-2	NA	TRBV12-3/TRBV12-4	TGTGCCAGCAGTTTACAGACTAACTATGGCTACACCTTC	CASSLQTNYGYTF
NA	TRBJ1-5	TRBD1	TRBV5-6	TGTGCCAGCAGCTTCGTACAGGGGGATAGCAATCAGCCCCAGCATTTT	CASSFVQGDSNQPQHF
NA	TRBJ1-5	NA	TRBV10-3	TGTGCCATACGGGGTAGCAATCAGCCCCAGCATTTT	CAIRGSNQPQHF
NA	TRBJ1-3	NA	TRBV9	TGTGCCAGCAGCGCTCAGTCCTCTGGAAACACCATATATTTT	CASSAQSSGNTIYF
NA	TRBJ2-7	NA	TRBV11-2	TGTGCCAGCAGCTTAGCCAGCAGGGGCCTCCCTGACGAGCAGTACTTC	CASSLASRGLPDEQYF
NA	TRBJ1-1	TRBD1	TRBV2	TGTGCCAGCAGCGCCGGGACAGTGAACACTGAAGCTTTCTTT	CASSAGTVNTEAFF
NA	TRBJ1-1	TRBD1	TRBV7-3	TGTGCCAGCAGCTTGACAGGGGGCAGGATGGTGAACACTGAAGCTTTCTTT	CASSLTGGRMVNTEAFF
few	TRBJ2-5	NA	TRBV21-1	TGTGCCAGCAGCAAAGCCTATGCGCGAGAGACCCAGTACTTC	CASSKAYARETQYF
NA	TRBJ1-4	NA	TRBV3-1/TRBV3-2	TGTGCCAGCAGCCAAGGACTTTTGCTCGGGGCGAATGAAAAACTGTTTTTT	CASSQGLLLGANEKLFF
NA	TRBJ1-4	NA	TRBV6-5	TGTGCCAGCGAAGGACAGTCCTTTGAAAAACTGTTTTTT	CASEGQSFEKLFF
NA	TRBJ2-2	TRBD1	TRBV15	TGTGCCACCAGCAGAGACAGGGGGCCCGGGGAGCTGTTTTTT	CATSRDRGPGELFF
NA	TRBJ1-2	NA	TRBV2	TGTGCCAGCAGTGAACTTGGCGGTAACTATGGCTACACCTTC	CASSELGGNYGYTF
NA	TRBJ2-3	NA	TRBV19	TGTGCCAGTAGTATCCCTGACAGAACAGATACGCAGTATTTT	CASSIPDRTDTQYF
NA	TRBJ1-4	NA	TRBV28	TGTGCCAGCAGTTTGAATGGGAGAGTAGGTGAAAAACTGTTTTTT	CASSLNGRVGEKLFF
NA	TRBJ2-7	NA	TRBV28	TGTGCCAGCAGTTTGACAAGTACGGAGCAGTACTTC	CASSLTSTEQYF
NA	TRBJ2-7	NA	TRBV5-6	TGTGCCAGCAGCGACGAGGGGGGCTACGAGCAGTACTTC	CASSDEGGYEQYF
NA	TRBJ1-5	TRBD1	TRBV6-5	TGTGCCAGCAGTCAAAATGGACAGGGGGATCGGCCCCAGCATTTT	CASSQNGQGDRPQHF
once	TRBJ1-1	NA	TRBV18	TGTGCCAGCTCACCACCGTACCGGGGGCCCGCTGAAGCTTTCTTT	CASSPPYRGPAEAFF
NA	TRBJ1-5	NA	TRBV6-6	TGTGCCAGCAGCCCTCCGGGGCATCAGCCCCAGCATTTT	CASSPPGHQPQHF
NA	TRBJ1-2	TRBD1	TRBV28	TGTGCCAGCAGCAGTGGACAGGGGGTGATTGGCTACACCTTC	CASSSGQGVIGYTF
NA	TRBJ1-4	TRBD1	TRBV27	TGTGCCAGCAGCGGATCGGGACAGGGGGTTTCTGCGCTCGAAAAACTGTTTTTT	CASSGSGQGVSALEKLFF
NA	TRBJ1-5	NA	TRBV7-6	TGTGCCAGCAGCCGGACACCCAATCAGCCCCAGCATTTT	CASSRTPNQPQHF
NA	TRBJ1-2	NA	TRBV18	TGTGCCAGCTCACCCGGGACGAACTATGGCTACACCTTC	CASSPGTNYGYTF
NA	TRBJ1-1	NA	TRBV10-3	TGTGCCATCAGTGCCACAGAACGGGGCACTGAAGCTTTCTTT	CAISATERGTEAFF
NA	TRBJ2-3	NA	TRBV21-1	TGTGCCAGCAGCAAGTGGGCCACTAGCGGGTACCCTAGAAGCACAGATACGCAGTATTTT	CASSKWATSGYPRSTDTQYF